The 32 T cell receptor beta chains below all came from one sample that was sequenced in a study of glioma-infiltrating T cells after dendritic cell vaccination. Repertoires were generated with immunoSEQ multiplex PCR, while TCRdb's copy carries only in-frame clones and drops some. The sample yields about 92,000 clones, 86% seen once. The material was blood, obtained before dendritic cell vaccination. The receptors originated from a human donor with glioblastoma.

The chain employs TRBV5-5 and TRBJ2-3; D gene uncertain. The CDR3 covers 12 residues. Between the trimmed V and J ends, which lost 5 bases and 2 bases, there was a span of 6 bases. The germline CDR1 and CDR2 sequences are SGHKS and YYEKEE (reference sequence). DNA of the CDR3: TGTGCCAGCAGTCCTTACACAGATACGCAGTATTTT. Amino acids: CASSPYTDTQYF.

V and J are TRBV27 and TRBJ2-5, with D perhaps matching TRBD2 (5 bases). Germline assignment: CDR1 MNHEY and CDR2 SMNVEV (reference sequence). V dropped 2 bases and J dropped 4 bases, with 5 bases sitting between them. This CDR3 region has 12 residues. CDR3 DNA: TGTGCCAGCAGTTTAGAGGGAGAGACCCAGTACTTC. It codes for CASSLEGETQYF.

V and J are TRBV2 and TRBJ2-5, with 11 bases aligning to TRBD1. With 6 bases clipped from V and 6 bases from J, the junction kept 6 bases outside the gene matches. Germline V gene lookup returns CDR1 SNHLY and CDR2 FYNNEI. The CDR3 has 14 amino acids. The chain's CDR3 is CASRSGQGVQTQYF. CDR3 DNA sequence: TGTGCCAGCAGGTCGGGACAGGGGGTTCAGACCCAGTACTTC.

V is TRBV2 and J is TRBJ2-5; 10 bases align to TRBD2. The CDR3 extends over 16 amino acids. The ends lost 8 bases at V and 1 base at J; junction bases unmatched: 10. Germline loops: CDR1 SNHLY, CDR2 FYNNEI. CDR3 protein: CASPISTSGLQETQYF. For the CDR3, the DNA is TGTGCCAGCCCGATATCGACTAGCGGGCTCCAAGAGACCCAGTACTTC. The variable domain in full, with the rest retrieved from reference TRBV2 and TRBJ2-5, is EPEVTQTPSHQVTQMGQEVILRCVPISNHLYFYWYRQILGQKVEFLVSFYNNEISEKSEIFDDQFSVERPDGSNFTLKIRSTKLEDSAMYFCASPISTSGLQETQYFGPGTRLLVL.

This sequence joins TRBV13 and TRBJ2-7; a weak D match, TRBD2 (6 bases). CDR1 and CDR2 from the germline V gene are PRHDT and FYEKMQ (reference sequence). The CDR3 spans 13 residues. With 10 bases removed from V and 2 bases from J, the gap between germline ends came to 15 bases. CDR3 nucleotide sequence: TGTGCCACTTCAAGGAGGGAAGCCTACGAGCAGTACTTC. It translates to CATSRREAYEQYF.

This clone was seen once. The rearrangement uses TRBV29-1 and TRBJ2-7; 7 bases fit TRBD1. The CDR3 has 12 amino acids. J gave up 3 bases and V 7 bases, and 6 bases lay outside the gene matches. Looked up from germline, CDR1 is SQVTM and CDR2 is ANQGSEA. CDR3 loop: CSARGTFYEQYF. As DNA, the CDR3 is TGCAGCGCCAGGGGGACCTTCTACGAGCAGTACTTC.

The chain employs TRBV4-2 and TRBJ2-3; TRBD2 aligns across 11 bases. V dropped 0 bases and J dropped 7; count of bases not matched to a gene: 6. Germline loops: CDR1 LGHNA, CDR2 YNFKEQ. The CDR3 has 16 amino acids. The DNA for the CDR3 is TGTGCCAGCAGCCAAGATGGGCCTAGCGGGGGGCATACGCAGTATTTT. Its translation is CASSQDGPSGGHTQYF.

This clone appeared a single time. In DNA form, the CDR3 reads TGTGCCAGCAGTCTTACACGTCTAGTCGGGGAGACCCAGTACTTC. It is translated as CASSLTRLVGETQYF. The chain links TRBV7-2 to TRBJ2-5; D is unclear. This CDR3 spans 15 amino acids. V dropped 6 bases and J dropped 5 bases, with 19 bases sitting between them. CDR1 and CDR2 from the germline V gene are SGHTA and FQGNSA.

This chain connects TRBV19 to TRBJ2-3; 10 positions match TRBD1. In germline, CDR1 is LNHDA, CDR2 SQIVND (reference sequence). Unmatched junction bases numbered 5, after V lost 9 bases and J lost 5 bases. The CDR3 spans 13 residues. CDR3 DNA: TGTGCCAGCCGGACAGGGGGTAAAGATACGCAGTATTTT. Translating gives CASRTGGKDTQYF.

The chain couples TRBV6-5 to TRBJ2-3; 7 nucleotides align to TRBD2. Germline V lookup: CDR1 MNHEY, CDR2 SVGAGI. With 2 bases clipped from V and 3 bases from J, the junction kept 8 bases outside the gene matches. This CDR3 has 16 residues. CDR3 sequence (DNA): TGTGCCAGCAGTTACCTGCTAGCGGAAGGAACAGATACGCAGTATTTT. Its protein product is CASSYLLAEGTDTQYF.

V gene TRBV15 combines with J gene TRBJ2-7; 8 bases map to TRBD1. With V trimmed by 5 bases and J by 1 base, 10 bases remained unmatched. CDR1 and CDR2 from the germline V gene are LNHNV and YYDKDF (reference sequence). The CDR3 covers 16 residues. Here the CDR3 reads CATSARGQGESYEQYF. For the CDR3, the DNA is TGTGCCACCAGCGCCCGAGGACAGGGCGAATCCTACGAGCAGTACTTC.

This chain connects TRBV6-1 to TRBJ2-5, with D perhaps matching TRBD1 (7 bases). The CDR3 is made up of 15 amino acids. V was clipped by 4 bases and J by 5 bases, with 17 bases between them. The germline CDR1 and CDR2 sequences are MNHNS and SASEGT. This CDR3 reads CASSGQGGSFETQYF. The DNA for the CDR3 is TGTGCCAGCAGTGGCCAGGGGGGATCCTTTGAGACCCAGTACTTC.

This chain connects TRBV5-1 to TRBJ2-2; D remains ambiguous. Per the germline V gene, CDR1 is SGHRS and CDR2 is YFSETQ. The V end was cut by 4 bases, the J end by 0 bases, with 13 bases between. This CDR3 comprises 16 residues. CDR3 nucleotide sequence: TGCGCCAGCAGCCCTCCCGAGACTGCGAACACCGGGGAGCTGTTTTTT. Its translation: CASSPPETANTGELFF.

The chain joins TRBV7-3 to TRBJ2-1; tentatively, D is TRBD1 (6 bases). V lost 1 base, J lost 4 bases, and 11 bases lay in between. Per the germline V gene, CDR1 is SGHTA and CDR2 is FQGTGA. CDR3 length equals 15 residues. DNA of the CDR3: TGTGCCAGCAGCTTAAGGACAGAACGGTACAATGAGCAGTTCTTC. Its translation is CASSLRTERYNEQFF.

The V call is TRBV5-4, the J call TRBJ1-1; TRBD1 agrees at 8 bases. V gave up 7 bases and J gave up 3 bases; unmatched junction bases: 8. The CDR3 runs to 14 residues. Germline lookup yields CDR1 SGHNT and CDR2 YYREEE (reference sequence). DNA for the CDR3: TGTGCCAGCGCACCGGACAGGGACTACACTGAAGCTTTCTTT. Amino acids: CASAPDRDYTEAFF.

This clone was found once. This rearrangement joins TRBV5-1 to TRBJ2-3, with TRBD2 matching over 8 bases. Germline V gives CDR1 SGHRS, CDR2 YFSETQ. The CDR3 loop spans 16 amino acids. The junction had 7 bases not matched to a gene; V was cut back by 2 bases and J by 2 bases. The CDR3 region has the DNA TGCGCCAGCAGCTTACGTAGCGGGGAGAACACAGATACGCAGTATTTT. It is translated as CASSLRSGENTDTQYF.

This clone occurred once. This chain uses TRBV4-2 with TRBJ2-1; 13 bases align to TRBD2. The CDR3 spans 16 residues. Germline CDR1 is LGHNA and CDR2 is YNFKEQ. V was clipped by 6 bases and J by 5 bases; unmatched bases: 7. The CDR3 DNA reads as TGTGCCAGCAGTCGGACTAGCGGGAGTGGGGACAATGAGCAGTTCTTC. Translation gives CASSRTSGSGDNEQFF.

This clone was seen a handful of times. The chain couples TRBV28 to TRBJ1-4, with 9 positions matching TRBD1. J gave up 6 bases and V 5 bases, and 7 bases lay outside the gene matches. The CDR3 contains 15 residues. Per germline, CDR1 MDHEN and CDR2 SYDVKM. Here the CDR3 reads CASSPRDRVYEKLFF. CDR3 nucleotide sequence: TGTGCCAGCAGTCCCCGGGACAGGGTTTATGAAAAACTGTTTTTT.

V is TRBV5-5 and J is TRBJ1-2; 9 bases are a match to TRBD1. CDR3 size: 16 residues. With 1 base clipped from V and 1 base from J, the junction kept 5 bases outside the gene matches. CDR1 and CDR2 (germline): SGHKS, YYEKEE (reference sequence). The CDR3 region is CASSLKDRGFNYGYTF. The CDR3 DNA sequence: TGTGCCAGCAGCTTGAAAGACAGGGGGTTTAACTATGGCTACACCTTC.

The CDR3 sequence is CASSGTGTVSKTQYF. The CDR3 region has the DNA TGTGCCAGCAGTGGAACCGGGACAGTTTCCAAGACCCAGTACTTC. This chain uses TRBV28 with TRBJ2-5, with TRBD1 matching over 7 bases. Germline lookup yields CDR1 MDHEN and CDR2 SYDVKM. The length of the CDR3 is 15 residues. Germline trimming cut 5 bases from V and 6 bases from J; bases unmatched to any gene: 12.

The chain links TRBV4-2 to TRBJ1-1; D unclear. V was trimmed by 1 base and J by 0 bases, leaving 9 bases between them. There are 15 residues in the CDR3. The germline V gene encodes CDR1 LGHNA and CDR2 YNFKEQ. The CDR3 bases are TGTGCCAGCAGCCAAGGACTCACTCTGAACACTGAAGCTTTCTTT. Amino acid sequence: CASSQGLTLNTEAFF.

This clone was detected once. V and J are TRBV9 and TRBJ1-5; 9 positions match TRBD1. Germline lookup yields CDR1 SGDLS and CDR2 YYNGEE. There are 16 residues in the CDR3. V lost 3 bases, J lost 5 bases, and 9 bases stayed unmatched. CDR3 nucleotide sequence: TGTGCCAGCAGCGCCCCGGGACAGGGCTACGATCAGCCCCAGCATTTT. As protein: CASSAPGQGYDQPQHF.

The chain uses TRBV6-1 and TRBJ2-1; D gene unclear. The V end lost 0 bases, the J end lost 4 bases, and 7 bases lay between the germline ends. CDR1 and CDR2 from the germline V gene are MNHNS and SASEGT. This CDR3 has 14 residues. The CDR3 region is CASSEAWQYNEQFF. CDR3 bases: TGTGCCAGCAGTGAAGCTTGGCAGTACAATGAGCAGTTCTTC.

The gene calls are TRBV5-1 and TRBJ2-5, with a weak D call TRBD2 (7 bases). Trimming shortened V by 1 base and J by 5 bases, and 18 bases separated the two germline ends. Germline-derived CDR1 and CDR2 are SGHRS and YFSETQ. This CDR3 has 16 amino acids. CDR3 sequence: CASSLLLAQGGETQYF. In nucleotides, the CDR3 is TGCGCCAGCAGCTTGCTCCTGGCACAGGGAGGGGAGACCCAGTACTTC.

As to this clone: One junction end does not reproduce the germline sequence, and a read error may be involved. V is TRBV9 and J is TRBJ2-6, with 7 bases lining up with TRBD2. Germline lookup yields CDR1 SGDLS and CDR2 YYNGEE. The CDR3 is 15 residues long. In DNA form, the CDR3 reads TGTGCCAACAGCGACGGGGGGTCCGGGGCCAACGTCCTGACTTTC. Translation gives CANSDGGSGANVLTF.

CDR3 coding DNA: TGTGCCAGCAGTCCGGAGACAGGTTGGTATGAAGCTTTCTTT. Translated, it gives CASSPETGWYEAFF. The rearrangement joins TRBV27 to TRBJ1-1; TRBD1 is a possible D gene (6 bases). V was trimmed by 5 bases and J by 7 bases, leaving 17 bases between them. The length of the CDR3 is 14 residues. The germline gives CDR1 MNHEY, CDR2 SMNVEV (reference sequence).

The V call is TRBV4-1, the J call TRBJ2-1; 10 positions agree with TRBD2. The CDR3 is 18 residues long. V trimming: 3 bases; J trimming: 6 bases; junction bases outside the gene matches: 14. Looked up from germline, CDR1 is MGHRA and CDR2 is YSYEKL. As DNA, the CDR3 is TGCGCCAGCAGCCATAAAGGACCTGGACTAGCGGAATTCAATGAGCAGTTCTTC. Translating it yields CASSHKGPGLAEFNEQFF.

The CDR3 coding sequence is TGTGCCAGCAGTTTAGGCAGGGGGAACACCGGGGAGCTGTTTTTT. It is translated as CASSLGRGNTGELFF. The genes are TRBV27 and TRBJ2-2; perhaps TRBD1 as D (6 bases). The V end was cut by 2 bases, the J end by 1 base, with 8 bases between. Germline assignment: CDR1 MNHEY and CDR2 SMNVEV (reference sequence). The CDR3 is 15 amino acids.

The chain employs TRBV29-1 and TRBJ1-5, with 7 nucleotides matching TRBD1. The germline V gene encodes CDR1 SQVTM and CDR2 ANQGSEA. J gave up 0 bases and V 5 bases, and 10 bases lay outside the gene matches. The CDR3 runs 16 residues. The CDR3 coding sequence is TGCAGCGTTATGACAGGGTCGCTTGCTAGCAATCAGCCCCAGCATTTT. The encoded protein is CSVMTGSLASNQPQHF.

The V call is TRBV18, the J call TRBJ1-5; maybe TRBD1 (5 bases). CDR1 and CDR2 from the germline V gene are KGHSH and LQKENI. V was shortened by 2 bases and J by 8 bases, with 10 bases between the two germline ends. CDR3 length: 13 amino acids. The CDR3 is CASSPWRGEPQHF. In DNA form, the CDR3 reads TGTGCCAGCTCACCATGGAGGGGAGAGCCCCAGCATTTT.

CDR3 in DNA: TGTGCCAGCAGGCATTCTAATTCGGGGGGGCCGACTGGAGAGACCCAGTACTTC. The encoded protein is CASRHSNSGGPTGETQYF. V usage is TRBV2 and J usage is TRBJ2-5, with 8 bases that match TRBD2. Germline assignment: CDR1 SNHLY and CDR2 FYNNEI. V was clipped by 6 bases and J by 4 bases; unmatched bases: 19. The CDR3 covers 18 residues. The full variable domain, rest sourced from reference TRBV2 and TRBJ2-5, is EPEVTQTPSHQVTQMGQEVILRCVPISNHLYFYWYRQILGQKVEFLVSFYNNEISEKSEIFDDQFSVERPDGSNFTLKIRSTKLEDSAMYFCASRHSNSGGPTGETQYFGPGTRLLVL.

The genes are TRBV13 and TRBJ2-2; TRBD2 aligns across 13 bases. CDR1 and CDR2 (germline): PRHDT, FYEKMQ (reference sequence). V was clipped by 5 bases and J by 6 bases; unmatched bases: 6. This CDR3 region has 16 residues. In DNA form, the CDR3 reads TGTGCCAGCAGCCGGGGACTAGCGGGGTGGTCCGGGGAGCTGTTTTTT. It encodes CASSRGLAGWSGELFF.